Each of the 12 T cell receptor beta chains below was sequenced from the same sample in a study of identifying expanded T cells in peripheral blood. This table comes from immunoSEQ multiplex PCR, and its TCRdb copy is limited to in-frame clones, with some not included. The table lists about 90,000 clones, approximately 83% of them singletons. The specimen was blood. The receptors shown here come from a person aged 18 to 75 in good health.

The gene calls are TRBV11-2 and TRBJ1-6, with TRBD1 identical over 8 bases. After removal of 8 bases from V and 5 bases from J, the junction contained 8 bases not matched to a gene. The V gene's germline CDR1 is SGHAT and CDR2 FQNNGV. The CDR3 has 15 residues. The chain's CDR3 is CASRQGLYDNSPLHF. The CDR3 coding sequence is TGTGCCAGCCGACAGGGGCTCTACGATAATTCACCCCTCCACTTT.

The chain couples TRBV6-5 to TRBJ1-2; D unresolved. The CDR3 length is 14 residues. Trimming stripped 6 bases from V and 2 bases from J, with 13 bases between. Germline assignment: CDR1 MNHEY and CDR2 SVGAGI. The CDR3 region is CASRLYDGNYGYTF. As DNA, the CDR3 is TGTGCCAGCAGGTTATACGACGGGAACTATGGCTACACCTTC.

The chain employs TRBV5-1 and TRBJ2-7, with 10 positions matching TRBD1. Germline trimming cut 7 bases from V and 5 bases from J; bases unmatched to any gene: 6. Germline-derived CDR1 and CDR2 are SGHRS and YFSETQ. CDR3 size: 13 residues. The CDR3 DNA sequence: TGCGCCAGCCGCCTGGGACAGGGGAACGAGCAGTACTTC. Protein product: CASRLGQGNEQYF.

V and J are TRBV10-2 and TRBJ2-5; D remains unclear. The CDR3 consists of 14 residues. Germline-derived CDR1 and CDR2 are WSHSY and SAAADI. With 9 bases removed from V and 2 bases from J, the gap between germline ends came to 16 bases. The CDR3, as DNA: TGCGCCAGTAAAAGAAACAAGGGTCAAGAGACCCAGTACTTC. This translates into CASKRNKGQETQYF.

This chain links TRBV2 with TRBJ1-3; no clear D gene. The V and J ends lost 5 bases and 0 bases respectively, with 8 bases between them. The CDR3 has 14 residues. Germline lookup yields CDR1 SNHLY and CDR2 FYNNEI. CDR3 region: CASSPASSGNTIYF. In nucleotides, the CDR3 is TGTGCCAGCAGTCCCGCTTCCTCTGGAAACACCATATATTTT.

The chain joins TRBV4-1 to TRBJ2-1; the D gene is possibly TRBD2 (6 bases). V lost 1 base and J lost 7, with 20 bases in between. This CDR3 has 17 residues. Germline CDR1 and CDR2: MGHRA and YSYEKL. The CDR3 reads CASSQATQGLGGNEQFF. DNA for the CDR3: TGCGCCAGCAGCCAAGCCACCCAGGGTCTCGGAGGGAATGAGCAGTTCTTC.

The chain employs TRBV19 and TRBJ1-3; D is undetermined. Trimming removed 3 bases from V and 0 bases from J, with 6 bases in between. Germline CDR1 is LNHDA and CDR2 is SQIVND (reference sequence). The CDR3 spans 14 residues. This chain's CDR3 is CASSIGSSGNTIYF. CDR3 DNA sequence: TGTGCCAGTAGTATCGGAAGCTCTGGAAACACCATATATTTT.

V usage is TRBV7-2 and J usage is TRBJ2-6; D is unresolved. This CDR3 has 15 residues. The germline gives CDR1 SGHTA, CDR2 FQGNSA. Trimming pared 3 bases from V and 0 bases from J, leaving 6 bases between. The chain's CDR3 is CASSFSPSGANVLTF. The CDR3 nucleotides are TGTGCCAGCAGCTTCAGCCCCTCTGGGGCCAACGTCCTGACTTTC.

The V call is TRBV30, the J call TRBJ1-1, with D uncertain. The CDR3 is 12 residues long. Germline CDR1 reads GTSNPN; CDR2 reads SVGIG (reference sequence). The V end was cut by 4 bases, the J end by 6 bases, with 12 bases between. CDR3 amino acids: CAWTRSGAEAFF. The CDR3 nucleotides read TGTGCCTGGACGAGGTCCGGGGCTGAAGCTTTCTTT.

V gene TRBV7-2 combines with J gene TRBJ1-1; 8 nucleotides align to TRBD1. This CDR3 has 14 amino acids. The V gene's germline CDR1 is SGHTA and CDR2 FQGNSA. V lost 6 bases, J lost 8 bases, and 11 bases stayed unmatched. This CDR3 is CASSSDRGATEAFF. CDR3 DNA sequence: TGTGCCAGCAGTTCCGACAGGGGAGCAACCGAAGCTTTCTTT.

The chain has TRBV4-3 and TRBJ1-6; D call uncertain. Between the trimmed V and J ends, which lost 0 bases and 1 base, there was a span of 10 bases. The CDR3 loop spans 17 amino acids. CDR1 and CDR2 from the germline V gene are LGHNA and YSLEER. CDR3 amino acids: CASSQDQIESYNSPLHF. The CDR3 DNA reads TGCGCCAGCAGCCAAGATCAAATAGAATCCTATAATTCACCCCTCCACTTT.

This clone showed up just a few times. The same CDR3 can be traced to other DNA sequences in this sample. The rearrangement joins TRBV6-6 to TRBJ1-3; D is unclear. With 7 bases removed from V and 0 bases from J, the gap between germline ends came to 4 bases. From germline, CDR1 is MNHNY and CDR2 SVGAGI (reference sequence). The CDR3 covers 12 residues. The CDR3: CASTISGNTIYF. CDR3 coding DNA: TGTGCCAGCACCATCTCTGGAAACACCATATATTTT.